What follows describes a single T cell receptor beta chain. Its antigen is still unknown. Other DNA sequences in the sample encode the same CDR3. Extracted RNA was reverse transcribed, and the resulting cDNA served as sequencing template. Data came from immunoSEQ multiplex PCR; TCRdb stores just in-frame clones and leaves some out. The table includes 110,000 or so clones, less than 70% detected once. Regarding treatment: oral pan-JAK inhibitor, 5-10 mg twice daily. As part of sample collection, lesional scalp punch biopsies and peripheral blood were taken from alopecia areata patients. The data belong to a study of CD8+ T cells in alopecia areata. The study's findings and limits: Numerous expanded lesional clones remained in scalp and blood during tofacitinib.

Sequenced material: CD4+ T cells sorted from blood, taken at week 24, from a patient treated with tofacitinib. The origin of this receptor is a human donor with alopecia areata.

The CDR3 nucleotides read TGTGCCTGGAGTACGGGGGGAGAGACCCAGTACTTC. This translates into CAWSTGGETQYF. The rearrangement uses TRBV30 and TRBJ2-5; 7 positions agree with TRBD2. Germline V CDR1 and CDR2: GTSNPN, SVGIG (reference sequence). Trimming took 2 bases from V and 4 from J; bases not matched to a gene: 1. This CDR3 has 12 amino acids.